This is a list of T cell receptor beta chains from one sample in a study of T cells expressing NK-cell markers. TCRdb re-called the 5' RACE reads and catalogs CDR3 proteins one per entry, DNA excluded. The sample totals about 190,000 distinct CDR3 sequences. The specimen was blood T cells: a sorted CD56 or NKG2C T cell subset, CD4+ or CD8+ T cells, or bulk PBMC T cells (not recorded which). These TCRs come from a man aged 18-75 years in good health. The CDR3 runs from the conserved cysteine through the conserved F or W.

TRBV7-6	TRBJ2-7	CASSESRGTYEQYF
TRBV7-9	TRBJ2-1	CASTYVGGNEQFF
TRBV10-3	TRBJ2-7	CAISEGTGGSYEQYF
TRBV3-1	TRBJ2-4	CASSQVGVIENIQYF
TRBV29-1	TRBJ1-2	CSVEEGDSNYGYTF
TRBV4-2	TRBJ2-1	CASSQDRDSGRIFGKFF
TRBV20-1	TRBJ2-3	CSARGMGGDTDTQYF
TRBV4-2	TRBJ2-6	CASSQGTAGANVLTF
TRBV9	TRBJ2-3	CASSVVEGYTDTQYF
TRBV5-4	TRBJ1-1	CASSWGGEGNTEAFF
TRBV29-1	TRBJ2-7	CSATTGTSSYEQYF
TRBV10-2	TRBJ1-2	CASSSTGGYGYGYTF
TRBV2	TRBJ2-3	CASTEGYNTDTQYF
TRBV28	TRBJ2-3	CASSRWTGGSDTQYF
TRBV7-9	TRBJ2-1	CASSAGQTNEQFF
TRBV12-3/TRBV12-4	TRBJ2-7	CASSLWGQGNEQYF
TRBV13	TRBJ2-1	CASSTSGGASLDEQFF
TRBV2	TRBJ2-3	CASSKGGVGPTDTQYF
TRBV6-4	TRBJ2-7	CASSDTDRGAYEQYF
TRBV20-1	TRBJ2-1	CSASPDGLGNEQFF
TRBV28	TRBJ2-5	CASSTPLAGGTLRLQETQYF
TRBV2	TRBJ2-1	CASSESSGALEQFF
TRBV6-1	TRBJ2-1	CASSDIPMSSYNEQFF
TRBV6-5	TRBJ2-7	CASSYTDSSYEQYF
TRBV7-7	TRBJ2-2	CASSNDGELFF
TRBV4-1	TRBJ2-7	CASSQDPRTSDEQYF
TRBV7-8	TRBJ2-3	CASSLGGSPSTDTQYF
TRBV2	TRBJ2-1	CASSALTGNEQFF
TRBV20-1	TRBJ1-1	CSAMLGGETEAFF
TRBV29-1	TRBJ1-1	CSVAMTALEAFF
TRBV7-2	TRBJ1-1	CASSLPGQENTEAFF
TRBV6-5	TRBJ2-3	CASSDSTDYTDTQYF
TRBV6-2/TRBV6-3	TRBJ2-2	CASSPAGTTSGELFF
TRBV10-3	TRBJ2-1	CAISASGGPAPFF
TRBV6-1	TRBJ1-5	CASRAEGQPQHF
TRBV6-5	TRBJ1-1	CASSYSRGGDTEAFF
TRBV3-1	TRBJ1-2	CASSQDLAGDGYTF
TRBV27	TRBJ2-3	CASSPTGPGNTQYF
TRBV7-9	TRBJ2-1	CASSHGTSALNNEQFF
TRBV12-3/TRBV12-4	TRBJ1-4	CASTDREATNEKLFF
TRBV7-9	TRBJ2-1	CASSSSYDREQFF
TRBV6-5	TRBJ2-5	CASSYRGEVSETQYF
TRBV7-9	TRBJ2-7	CASSSPRGWDIHEQYF
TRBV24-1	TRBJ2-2	CATSDLGGRGELFF
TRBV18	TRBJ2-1	CASSPIRGLRSSYNEQFF
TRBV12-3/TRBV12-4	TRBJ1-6	CASSFSYSPLHF
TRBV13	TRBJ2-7	CASSSKPGGVEQYF
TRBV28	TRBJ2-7	CASSFGQFREQYF
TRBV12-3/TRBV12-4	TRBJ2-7	CASSLAYYEQYF
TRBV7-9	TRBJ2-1	CASSLGKTSGYNEQFF
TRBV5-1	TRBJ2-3	CASSLVATSSTDTQYF
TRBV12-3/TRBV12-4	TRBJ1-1	CASSLGGLATEAFF
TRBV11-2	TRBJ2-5	CASSLVESWKETQYF
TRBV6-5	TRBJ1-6	CASSYVWGKSPTLHF
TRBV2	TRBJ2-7	CASSPPETYEQYF
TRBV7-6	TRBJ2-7	CASSLRQGPSYEQYF